These T cell receptor beta chains were read from a single sample in a study of control samples from healthy donors and cancer patients. Clones were read by immunoSEQ multiplex PCR, and TCRdb kept only the in-frame ones, dropping some. The repertoire holds tens of thousands of clones, with more than 85% as singletons. The sequencing sample was made of PBMCs. These receptors all come from a woman in her thirties or forties with lung cancer. Each CDR3 is given with its conserved first and last residue. The order of the fields is clone size, D gene, V gene, J gene, CDR3 DNA, CDR3 protein. The D gene is left open where the match is weak. Clone size is not always given. Where it is, it says once, few, many or a class for expanded clones.

>.|TRBD1|TRBV30|TRBJ1-5
TGTGCCTGGAGTCCCCGGGACAGACGATTCAATCAGCCCCAGCATTTT
CAWSPRDRRFNQPQHF
>.|.|TRBV7-8|TRBJ2-4
TGTGCCAGCAGCTTTAGGTCAGGTAGAAACATTCAGTACTTC
CASSFRSGRNIQYF
>.|TRBD1|TRBV6-2/TRBV6-3|TRBJ2-7
TGTGCCAGCAGTTACCTGACAGGGATGTACGAGCAGTACTTC
CASSYLTGMYEQYF
>.|.|TRBV4-1|TRBJ1-6
TGCGCCAGCAGCCAAGGAATTGCAAATTCACCCCTCCACTTT
CASSQGIANSPLHF
>.|.|TRBV11-2|TRBJ2-3
TGTGCCAGCAGTATAGCAGGGCGGGGGCTCACAGATACGCAGTATTTT
CASSIAGRGLTDTQYF
>.|.|TRBV23-1|TRBJ2-2
TGCGCCAGCAGTCCCAGACAGGAGACGAAGAACACCGGGGAGCTGTTTTTT
CASSPRQETKNTGELFF
>.|.|TRBV12-3/TRBV12-4|TRBJ1-5
TGTGCCAGCAGTAAAAACAGGGTGCAGCCCCAGCATTTT
CASSKNRVQPQHF
>few|.|TRBV19|TRBJ1-3
TGTGCCAGTAGAACTGTCTCTGGAAACACCATATATTTT
CASRTVSGNTIYF
>.|.|TRBV5-6|TRBJ1-6
TGTGCCAGCACCATCACGGCAGGCTCAGGGAATTCACCCCTCCACTTT
CASTITAGSGNSPLHF
>few|TRBD1|TRBV19|TRBJ1-2
TGTGCCAGTAGTACCCGGGACAGGGGGTTTACCTATGGCTACACCTTC
CASSTRDRGFTYGYTF
>.|.|TRBV27|TRBJ1-4
TGTGCCAGCAGCACCGCAACTAATGAAAAACTGTTTTTT
CASSTATNEKLFF
>once|.|TRBV27|TRBJ1-5
TGTGCCAGCAGTTTCTCCGGGGAAAATAGCAATCAGCCCCAGCATTTT
CASSFSGENSNQPQHF
>.|.|TRBV2|TRBJ2-7
TGTGCCAGCAGAGCTAACAGGGAGAGCTTCTACGAGCAGTACTTC
CASRANRESFYEQYF
>.|.|TRBV7-9|TRBJ2-7
TGTGCCAGCAGCTTAGGACAGCCTGAGCAGTACTTC
CASSLGQPEQYF
>.|TRBD1|TRBV4-1|TRBJ1-1
TGCGCCAGCAGCCCCGAGGGGCAGGGGGTTGTTGAAGCTTTCTTT
CASSPEGQGVVEAFF
>.|TRBD1|TRBV27|TRBJ2-5
TGTGCCAGCAGTCTCACGTGGACAGGGGGCGATGAGACCCAGTACTTC
CASSLTWTGGDETQYF
>.|.|TRBV4-2|TRBJ1-6
TGTGCCAGCAGCCAAGAGGGGAGCTCCTATAATTCACCCCTCCACTTT
CASSQEGSSYNSPLHF
>few|.|TRBV7-9|TRBJ1-2
TGTGCCAGCAGCCCGAAGGCTGGCTACACCTTC
CASSPKAGYTF
>.|.|TRBV13|TRBJ1-4
TGTGCCAGCAGCTCGGACCGGAATGAAAAACTGTTTTTT
CASSSDRNEKLFF
>.|.|TRBV6-5|TRBJ1-1
TGTGCCAGCAGTTACGGCGTCCCGAACACTGAAGCTTTCTTT
CASSYGVPNTEAFF
>.|.|TRBV10-3|TRBJ2-2
TGTGCCATCAGAAGGACAGCTTCGAACACCGGGGAGCTGTTTTTT
CAIRRTASNTGELFF
>.|.|TRBV11-1|TRBJ1-1
TGTGCCAGCAGCTTAGCGGGTCCGACAGTAGAAGCTTTCTTT
CASSLAGPTVEAFF
>.|.|TRBV7-2|TRBJ2-7
TGTGCCAGCAGCCCGACAGCCTCCTACGAGCAGTACTTC
CASSPTASYEQYF
>.|.|TRBV7-9|TRBJ1-4
TGTGCCAGCAGCTTAGCGGGGAGCCCCTTGGGTGAAAAACTGTTTTTT
CASSLAGSPLGEKLFF
>.|.|TRBV27|TRBJ2-7
TGTGCCAGCAGTTTATCCGGAGGCAGCCCGTCCTACGAGCAGTACTTC
CASSLSGGSPSYEQYF
>.|TRBD2|TRBV10-2|TRBJ2-1
TGCGCCAGCAGTGAATTTCTAGCGGGGGGTCACGAGCAGTTCTTC
CASSEFLAGGHEQFF
>.|.|TRBV5-1|TRBJ1-2
TGCGCCAGCAGCTTGGATGCAGCTTATGGCTACACCTTC
CASSLDAAYGYTF
>once|.|TRBV18|TRBJ1-2
TGTGCCAGCTCACCTGAGCGGGACTATGGCTACACCTTC
CASSPERDYGYTF
>.|.|TRBV6-4|TRBJ2-2
TGTGCCAGCAGTGACTCGAGTAACGGGGAGCTGTTTTTT
CASSDSSNGELFF
>.|TRBD2|TRBV28|TRBJ2-7
TGTGCCAGCAGTTTAGAACGTTGGCTAGCGGGGAGGGAGCAGTACTTC
CASSLERWLAGREQYF
>.|.|TRBV24-1|TRBJ2-4
TGTGCCACCAGTGATTCTTCACAGGATGGTTACATTCAGTACTTC
CATSDSSQDGYIQYF
>once|.|TRBV29-1|TRBJ1-2
TGCAGCGTTGAGTCCAGGAAGGCGGCTCCTAACTATGGCTACACCTTC
CSVESRKAAPNYGYTF
>.|.|TRBV2|TRBJ1-4
TGTGCCAGCACAGGGACTAATGAAAAACTGTTTTTT
CASTGTNEKLFF
>.|.|TRBV27|TRBJ2-1
TGTGCCACCCGAGAACCGAAAGACAGCTCCACCTACAATGAGCAGTTCTTC
CATREPKDSSTYNEQFF
>.|.|TRBV20-1|TRBJ2-7
TGCAGTGCTTCCCAACAGAACGAGCAGTACTTC
CSASQQNEQYF
>.|TRBD1|TRBV18|TRBJ1-1
TGTGCCAGCTCACTAGGGGCAGGGGGCCTCCTTTTGGGCACTGAAGCTTTCTTT
CASSLGAGGLLLGTEAFF
>.|TRBD1|TRBV7-9|TRBJ1-4
TGTGCCAGCAGCTTGACAGGGTTCCTGAGTGAAAAACTGTTTTTT
CASSLTGFLSEKLFF
>.|.|TRBV14|TRBJ2-3
TGTGCCAGCAGCCCTCTAGAACAGGCTTACACAGATACGCAGTATTTT
CASSPLEQAYTDTQYF
>.|.|TRBV6-5|TRBJ1-1
TGTGCCAGCAGTTTTTCCGACCTCGGGCCGAACACTGAAGCTTTCTTT
CASSFSDLGPNTEAFF
>.|TRBD1|TRBV19|TRBJ1-4
TGTGCCAGTAGTAGAAGACCGGGACAGGGTAATGAAAAACTGTTTTTT
CASSRRPGQGNEKLFF
>.|.|TRBV19|TRBJ1-2
TGTGCCAGTAGTATTGCAGGGATCAATGGCTACACCTTC
CASSIAGINGYTF
>.|.|TRBV5-4|TRBJ2-1
TGTGCCAGCAGCCGGGACTGGAGCTCCTACAATGAGCAGTTCTTC
CASSRDWSSYNEQFF
>.|TRBD1|TRBV2|TRBJ1-3
TGTGCCAGCATTCTGGGGACAGTCGGGATAGGAAACACCATATATTTT
CASILGTVGIGNTIYF
>once|.|TRBV12-5|TRBJ2-2
TGTGCTAGTGGCCCTCCCGACGGAGCAAACACCGGGGAGCTGTTTTTT
CASGPPDGANTGELFF
>.|.|TRBV3-1/TRBV3-2|TRBJ1-2
TGTGCCAGCAGCCAAGCCCACCGGAAATGGGGTGGCTACACCTTC
CASSQAHRKWGGYTF
>.|.|TRBV6-1|TRBJ1-2
TGTGCCAGCAGTGGCGTTCGGACGGACCCCTATTCCTATGGCTACACCTTC
CASSGVRTDPYSYGYTF
>once|.|TRBV7-7|TRBJ2-5
TGTGCTAGCAGCTTAGAGGGGACGGGGGAGACCCAGTACTTC
CASSLEGTGETQYF
>few|.|TRBV11-2|TRBJ1-1
TGTGCCAGCAGCTACCTCCTTTCACAGGCTTTCTTT
CASSYLLSQAFF
>.|TRBD1|TRBV27|TRBJ1-2
TGTGCCAGCAGCCCACAGGGGGTCTATGGCTACACCTTC
CASSPQGVYGYTF
>.|.|TRBV5-6|TRBJ1-2
TGTGCCAGCAGCTTGCTTAGCGGGACCACCTCCGGCTACACCTTC
CASSLLSGTTSGYTF
>.|.|TRBV6-5|TRBJ1-5
TGTGCCAGCATTTTTAGGGGGGAGAGCAATCAGCCCCAGCATTTT
CASIFRGESNQPQHF
>.|.|TRBV7-9|TRBJ2-3
TGTGCCAGCAGCTTAGCATCGGGACGAGATACGCAGTATTTT
CASSLASGRDTQYF
>.|.|TRBV3-1/TRBV3-2|TRBJ1-1
TGTGCCAGCAGCCAAGGTAAAGGGGGCACTGAAGCTTTCTTT
CASSQGKGGTEAFF